This T cell receptor (beta chain) came from a study of molecular identifiers for immune sequencing clone quantification (dated by TCRdb to the late 2010s). Background for the entire study: For a replicate experiment, RNA from around 20,000 or 99,000 naive CD8 T cells was divided into five aliquots, of which four were sequenced. This methods study benchmarked molecular-identifier clustering-based TCR repertoire sequencing (MIDCIRS) and TCR RNA copy counting, using CD8 T cells to do so.

Libraries of naive CD8 T cells were built from around 20,000 to 1,000,000 sorted cells, with 10%, 30% or 50% of the purified RNA used. On a BD FACSAria II, naive CD8 T cells were FACS-sorted as CD8+CD4-CCR7+CD45RA+ and collected into RLT Plus buffer. To test detection sensitivity, Jurkat RNA equal to approximately 10 TCR copies was added to samples of roughly 18,000-1,100,000 naive CD8 T cells. CD8 T cells were enriched with RosetteSep CD8+ T Cell Enrichment Cocktail and Ficoll-Paque, followed by ACK red cell lysis. General findings and caveats noted by the study authors: When barcode sub-clustering was left out, chimeric consensus sequences inflated TCR diversity, with chimeras reaching as high as 47%. Spiked-in Jurkat TCR RNA (roughly 10 copies' worth), which is not part of the donor repertoire, was contained in the naive libraries. Highly expanded clone sizes could be underestimated if identical TCR molecules share a barcode. In CMV-specific effector cells, clones with more than 20 RNA copies contained over 99% of molecules, whereas in naive cells such clones contained under 1% of molecules. Modeling gave about 3 recovered TCR RNA copies per cell versus about ten by digital PCR, implying roughly 30% capture efficiency. Spiked-in Jurkat TCR RNA equivalent to a single cell was reported to be detectable even among 800,000 to 1,000,000 naive CD8 T cells.

The library was produced with PCR. The reads were generated on an Illumina HiSeq 4000. Bulk TCR libraries were made following a previously described method, with the TCR primers given in Table S5. The Qiagen AllPrep DNA/RNA kit was used to purify total RNA. Before any analysis, reads coming from multiple sequencing runs of the same library were combined into one pool. In the authors' own workflow: Reads were retained only if an exact TCR constant sequence was present, and the retained reads were trimmed to 150 nt and grouped according to their 12-nt molecular barcodes. Reads within each barcode group were sub-clustered using a 15% Levenshtein threshold, and quality-weighted consensus sequences were constructed for each RNA molecule. Non-functional sequences were excluded, and lower-count sequences lying one edit away from another sequence were also excluded. Barcode sub-clusters with fewer than 20% of the maximum read count were removed, based on fitting two negative binomial distributions. The public reads were reanalyzed by TCRdb: fastp trimming at Q25, MiXCR alignment, in-frame beta chains only. Each CDR3 protein gets just one entry, which takes the most common genes and DNA from the rows behind it. Here the V and J calls rest on TCRdb's processing, not on the authors' analysis. The sample profile shows some 320,000 distinct CDR3 sequences; 20% to 25% of them were found once. Over 0.7% of the sample comes from the top ten.

Counted from cysteine to phenylalanine, this CDR3 has 15 amino acids. CDR3 DNA only is kept here, 45 bases in frame from base 1. Relative to germline, V is 1 base shorter and J is 7 bases shorter, with 14 bases between their ends. Looking up the germline V gene yields CDR1 SGHTA and CDR2 FQGNSA. Ten or more counts support this clonotype. Which antigen it targets is not known. No per-base quality is available; no much larger clone lies one base away. The sequence joins TRBV7-2 to TRBJ2-1; TRBD2 is perhaps the D gene, given 7 matching bases. The clonotype was recovered from a human donor in good health. Some libraries in this study had Jurkat cell RNA spiked in. Material for sequencing was naive CD8+ T cells from blood, with Jurkat cell RNA spiked in. The intended sense of this specimen's cell subset or site label: FACS-sorted CD8+CD4-CCR7+CD45RA+ naive T cells. The CDR3 protein sequence reads: CASSLGGGAVNEQFF. The DNA sequence is TGTGCCAGCAGCTTAGGTGGGGGGGCCGTTAATGAGCAGTTCTTC.